What follows are 17 T cell receptor beta chains derived from one specimen sequenced in a study of regulatory T cells in long-lasting Graves disease. Arm-PCR of CDR3 regions with iRepertoire HTBI primers generated TCR beta libraries. A single record per CDR3 protein comes from TCRdb applying MiXCR to the multiplex PCR reads. Of around 450,000 distinct CDR3 sequences in the sample, roughly 15% are singletons; the top ten hold about 8.3%. Indicated time point: newly diagnosed GD, antithyroid drugs for less than 3 months. Generation of the TCR library employed RNA extracted from PBMCs. The same sample was also studied in work on T cells in Graves' hyperthyroidism and ophthalmopathy.

The sequencing here drew on peripheral blood mononuclear cells (PBMCs), taken at new diagnosis, from a patient treated with antithyroid drugs. The receptors come from a woman aged 40 to 50 with Graves disease.

The CDR3 is CASSSTGTGDGYTF. The CDR3 DNA sequence: TGTGCCAGCAGCTCGACCGGGACAGGGGATGGCTACACCTTC. The V gene is TRBV7-9, the J gene TRBJ1-2; 10 bases align to TRBD1. CDR1 SEHNR and CDR2 FQNEAQ come from the germline V gene (reference sequence). V was clipped by 4 bases and J by 6 bases; unmatched bases: 5. The CDR3 extends over 14 amino acids.

This clonotype was counted at least ten times. This chain joins TRBV12-3 or TRBV12-4 and TRBJ1-1; possible D gene TRBD1, 5 bases. The CDR3 totals 12 residues. V was clipped by 7 bases and J by 6 bases, with 12 bases between them. This CDR3 is CASTYSQAEAFF. The CDR3, as DNA: TGTGCCAGCACCTATTCACAGGCTGAAGCTTTCTTT.

The table lists this clonotype with many counts. This chain joins TRBV3-1 and TRBJ2-3; D not resolved. Germline assignment: CDR1 LGHDT and CDR2 YNNKEL (reference sequence). V lost 0 bases to trimming and J lost 4 bases, with 8 bases between them. The CDR3 spans 14 residues. The CDR3 loop reads CASSQDYAPDTQYF. CDR3 bases: TGTGCCAGCAGCCAAGACTACGCGCCAGATACGCAGTATTTT.

The chain employs TRBV15 and TRBJ1-5; a weak D match, TRBD1 (5 bases). Germline V lookup: CDR1 LNHNV, CDR2 YYDKDF (reference sequence). V lost 10 bases to trimming and J lost 6 bases, with 16 bases between them. The CDR3 contains 13 residues. The CDR3 sequence is CAIGHAGTQPQHF. CDR3 nucleotide sequence: TGTGCCATCGGACATGCCGGAACTCAGCCCCAGCATTTT.

This clonotype was seen only a few times. The V and J genes are TRBV6-5 and TRBJ1-1; 8 nucleotides agree with TRBD1. V lost 2 bases to trimming and J lost 1 base; unmatched junction nucleotides: 6. This CDR3 is built from 16 residues. Germline values: CDR1 MNHEY, CDR2 SVGAGI. CDR3 sequence (DNA): TGTGCCAGCAGTTACAGCCCGACAGGGGCGAACACTGAAGCTTTCTTT. Protein: CASSYSPTGANTEAFF.

At least ten counts were recorded for this clonotype. This chain connects TRBV24-1 to TRBJ2-7; TRBD2 might be the D (5 bases). CDR1 is KGHDR, CDR2 SFDVKD, per germline. The V end was cut by 5 bases, the J end by 5 bases, with 15 bases between. This CDR3 spans 14 amino acids. The CDR3 loop is CATSAFLAPHEQYF. Here the CDR3 DNA reads TGTGCCACCAGTGCATTCTTAGCGCCTCACGAGCAGTACTTC.

The CDR3 loop is CASSQVQGDQPQHF. In DNA, the CDR3 is TGTGCCAGCTCACAGGTGCAGGGTGATCAGCCCCAGCATTTT. This rearrangement joins TRBV18 to TRBJ1-5; possibly TRBD1 for D (5 bases). Germline V CDR1 and CDR2: KGHSH, LQKENI. V lost 4 bases, J lost 5 bases, and 12 bases lay in between. The CDR3 is 14 residues long.

There are a few counts of this clonotype. The V call is TRBV4-1, the J call TRBJ2-2; no definite D call. The CDR3 has 14 amino acids. Germline V gene data show CDR1 as MGHRA and CDR2 as YSYEKL. V was pared by 0 bases and J by 3 bases, with 5 bases between. CDR3 region: CASSQERYTGELFF. DNA of the CDR3: TGCGCCAGCAGCCAAGAGAGGTACACCGGGGAGCTGTTTTTT.

This clonotype was picked up many times. V is TRBV24-1 and J is TRBJ2-1; a weak D match, TRBD1 (5 bases). The V gene lost 0 bases and the J gene lost 0 bases, with 5 bases spanning the gap. Germline V CDR1 and CDR2: KGHDR, SFDVKD. The CDR3 covers 15 residues. The CDR3 bases are TGTGCCACCAGTGATTTGAGGGGCTCCTACAATGAGCAGTTCTTC. Its translation is CATSDLRGSYNEQFF.

This clonotype has a handful of counts. This chain links TRBV5-4 with TRBJ1-1, with a tentative D call TRBD1 (6 bases). This CDR3 has 15 amino acids. Germline CDR1 SGHNT, CDR2 YYREEE (reference sequence). V was shortened by 3 bases and J by 1 base, with 13 bases between the two germline ends. The CDR3 DNA reads as TGTGCCAGCAGCTCAACCATGACAGGGAACACTGAAGCTTTCTTT. Encoded protein: CASSSTMTGNTEAFF.

At least ten counts were recorded for this clonotype. This chain uses TRBV5-1 with TRBJ2-1; 8 nucleotides match TRBD2. There are 15 residues in the CDR3. Germline V lookup: CDR1 SGHRS, CDR2 YFSETQ. V dropped 1 base and J dropped 8; count of bases not matched to a gene: 8. Written as DNA, the CDR3 is TGCGCCAGCAGCTTGACAGGACTAGCAACCGATGAGCAGTTCTTC. This sequence encodes CASSLTGLATDEQFF.

This clonotype was recorded a few times. The chain couples TRBV5-8 to TRBJ2-3, with 13 bases identical to TRBD2. CDR1 and CDR2 (germline): SGHTS, YDEGEE. With 1 base clipped from V and 4 bases from J, the junction kept 6 bases outside the gene matches. This CDR3 comprises 17 residues. The CDR3 reads CASSLTSGRVRSDTQYF. CDR3 nucleotides: TGTGCCAGCAGCTTGACTAGCGGGAGGGTGAGGTCAGATACGCAGTATTTT.

This clonotype appeared many times. The gene calls are TRBV6-5 and TRBJ2-7, with TRBD1 identical over 8 bases. The germline V gene has CDR1 MNHEY and CDR2 SVGAGI. The CDR3 spans 14 residues. Trimming cost V 3 bases and J 6 bases; bases outside gene matches: 7. CDR3 sequence: CASSYVETGVEQYF. For the CDR3, the DNA is TGTGCCAGCAGTTATGTGGAGACAGGGGTCGAGCAGTACTTC.

The CDR3 here is CASSNDGALDSPLHF. The CDR3 DNA follows: TGTGCCAGCAGTAACGATGGGGCCCTGGATTCACCCCTCCACTTT. J is TRBJ1-6 and V is TRBV6-1, with a possible D match to TRBD1 (5 bases). The CDR3 is 15 amino acids. Germline V gene lookup returns CDR1 MNHNS and CDR2 SASEGT. The ends were cut back, 5 bases at V and 8 bases at J, with 16 bases in the middle.

This clonotype has ten or more counts. The chain is built from TRBV6-5 and TRBJ1-3, with D unresolved. The ends were cut back, 4 bases at V and 4 bases at J, with 5 bases in the middle. Looked up from germline, CDR1 is MNHEY and CDR2 is SVGAGI. The CDR3 consists of 12 residues. CDR3 region: CASSSRGNTIYF. DNA for the CDR3: TGTGCCAGCAGTTCCCGAGGAAACACCATATATTTT.

For this clonotype: Likely a read error: the CDR3 ends without its conserved phenylalanine or tryptophan. No DNA is shown, since the ends of the CDR3 on it are uncertain; the CDR3 is the one TCRdb lists. The chain recombines TRBV20-1 with TRBJ1-2; the table names TRBD1, a call not compared with the DNA. The CDR3 adds up to 8 amino acids, both ends counted. In germline, CDR1 is DFQATT, CDR2 SNEGSKA (reference sequence). This CDR3 is CSVQGSTL.

This clonotype came up many times. The chain couples TRBV4-3 to TRBJ1-2, with no clear D. Trimming pared 1 base from V and 5 bases from J, leaving 11 bases between. Germline V gene sequence: CDR1 LGHNA, CDR2 YSLEER. The CDR3 is 14 amino acids. The DNA for the CDR3 is TGCGCCAGCAGCCAAGTCTCAGTTGGATATGGCTACACCTTC. Amino acids: CASSQVSVGYGYTF.